This entry lists 9 T cell receptor beta chains sequenced from one sample in a study of blood T cell repertoires in COVID-19. Sequenced by immunoSEQ multiplex PCR; TCRdb stores in-frame clones only, minus some. The sample carries about 160,000 clones, approximately 81% recorded once. Sample: PBMCs or T cells enriched from blood (not recorded which). The receptors derive from a man aged 60 to 75 who had recovered from COVID-19.

The CDR3 region is CATSRDLAGNTEAFF. CDR3 nucleotide sequence: TGTGCCACCAGCAGAGATCTGGCGGGGAACACTGAAGCTTTCTTT. The chain has TRBV15 and TRBJ1-1, with unresolved D. CDR1 is LNHNV, CDR2 YYDKDF, per germline (reference sequence). The CDR3 runs to 15 residues. The ends were cut back, 0 bases at V and 1 base at J, with 9 bases in the middle.

This clone has only a few counts. V gene TRBV3-1 (or the pseudogene TRBV3-2) combines with J gene TRBJ1-2; D is undetermined. The germline V and J ends were trimmed by 0 bases and 2 bases, with 7 bases remaining between them. Per germline, CDR1 LGHDT and CDR2 YNNKEL (reference sequence). This CDR3 contains 14 residues. In DNA, the CDR3 is TGTGCCAGCAGCCAAGATTCGGGGAACTATGGCTACACCTTC. It is translated as CASSQDSGNYGYTF.

As regards this clone: Other DNA sequences of this sample code for an identical CDR3. The chain combines TRBV18 with TRBJ1-6, with TRBD1 matching over 8 bases. This CDR3 has 14 residues. CDR1 and CDR2 (germline): KGHSH, LQKENI. The V segment lost 6 bases and the J segment 6 bases; nucleotides outside the gene matches: 4. The CDR3 reads CASSPDRVNSPLHF. The CDR3 region has the DNA TGTGCCAGCTCTCCGGACAGGGTTAATTCACCCCTCCACTTT.

V is TRBV19 and J is TRBJ1-5, with a weak D call TRBD1 (6 bases). Per the germline V gene, CDR1 is LNHDA and CDR2 is SQIVND (reference sequence). V was cut by 2 bases and J by 3 bases, with 11 bases left in between. The CDR3 has 15 residues. Here the CDR3 DNA reads TGTGCCAGTAGTATAACCGGACAGCACAATCAGCCCCAGCATTTT. This codes for CASSITGQHNQPQHF.

V and J are TRBV6-5 and TRBJ2-7; a possible D gene is TRBD1 (6 bases). CDR1 is MNHEY, CDR2 SVGAGI, per germline. V lost 2 bases to trimming and J lost 1 base, with 12 bases between them. This CDR3 has 15 residues. In DNA, the CDR3 is TGTGCCAGCAGTTACACAAGAGGACAGTCCTACGAGCAGTACTTC. It encodes CASSYTRGQSYEQYF.

In its sample, this clone was seen once. The chain joins TRBV19 to TRBJ1-5; D ambiguous. The CDR3 extends over 14 amino acids. The germline V and J ends were trimmed by 5 bases and 4 bases, with 12 bases remaining between them. Germline assignment: CDR1 LNHDA and CDR2 SQIVND (reference sequence). In DNA form, the CDR3 reads TGTGCCAGTAGTCCCTTACTACCGAATCAGCCCCAGCATTTT. Translated: CASSPLLPNQPQHF.

This clone was observed a single time. The chain links TRBV11-2 to TRBJ2-2, with 10 bases that match TRBD2. The germline V gene encodes CDR1 SGHAT and CDR2 FQNNGV. V trimming: 1 base; J trimming: 6 bases; junction bases outside the gene matches: 2. The CDR3 loop spans 15 amino acids. This CDR3 reads CASSLVAGGAGELFF. CDR3 sequence (DNA): TGTGCCAGCAGCTTAGTAGCGGGGGGCGCCGGGGAGCTGTTTTTT.

The genes are TRBV2 and TRBJ2-1; a possible D gene is TRBD1 (6 bases). V lost 7 bases to trimming and J lost 1 base, with 14 bases between them. The CDR3 spans 15 residues. Germline V gene lookup returns CDR1 SNHLY and CDR2 FYNNEI. The CDR3 loop reads CASNGQPGSYNEQFF. The DNA for the CDR3 is TGTGCCAGCAACGGACAGCCGGGTTCCTACAATGAGCAGTTCTTC.

The chain has TRBV12-3 or TRBV12-4 and TRBJ2-1; the match to TRBD2 covers 7 bases. The CDR3 loop spans 13 amino acids. V lost 5 bases to trimming and J lost 9 bases; unmatched junction nucleotides: 7. The CDR3 bases are TGTGCCAGCAGTGGACTAGTACGTGGTGAGCAGTTCTTC. It yields the protein CASSGLVRGEQFF.